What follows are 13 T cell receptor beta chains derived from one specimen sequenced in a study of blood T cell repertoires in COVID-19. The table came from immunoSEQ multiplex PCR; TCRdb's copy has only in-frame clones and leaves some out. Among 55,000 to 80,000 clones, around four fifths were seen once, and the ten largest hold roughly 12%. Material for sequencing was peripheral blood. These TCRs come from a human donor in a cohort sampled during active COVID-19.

The CDR3 DNA follows: TGCAGCGTTCACCCAGCCGGGACACCACGCAATGAGCAGTTCTTC. Translated, it gives CSVHPAGTPRNEQFF. V gene TRBV29-1 combines with J gene TRBJ2-1; possibly TRBD1 for D (6 bases). CDR3 length: 15 amino acids. Trimming stripped 5 bases from V and 6 bases from J, with 20 bases between. Germline values: CDR1 SQVTM, CDR2 ANQGSEA.

The CDR3 nucleotides are TGTGCCAGCAGTGAATCACTAGTCACAGATACGCAGTATTTT. Its translation: CASSESLVTDTQYF. The chain joins TRBV2 to TRBJ2-3, with D tentatively TRBD2 (5 bases). The germline V and J ends were trimmed by 2 bases and 2 bases, with 8 bases remaining between them. Germline assignment: CDR1 SNHLY and CDR2 FYNNEI. The CDR3 consists of 14 residues.

The chain's CDR3 is CATWGTQGGGYTF. CDR3 bases: TGTGCCACGTGGGGGACCCAAGGGGGTGGCTACACCTTC. The chain is built from TRBV7-9 and TRBJ1-2, with D possibly TRBD1 on 6 matching bases. Trimming shortened V by 10 bases and J by 7 bases, and 19 bases separated the two germline ends. The CDR3 spans 13 residues. The germline V gene encodes CDR1 SEHNR and CDR2 FQNEAQ (reference sequence).

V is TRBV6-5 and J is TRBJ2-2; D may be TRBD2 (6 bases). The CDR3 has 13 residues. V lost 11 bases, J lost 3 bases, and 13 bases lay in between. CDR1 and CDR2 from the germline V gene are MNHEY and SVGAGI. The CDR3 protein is CAGGSGDTGELFF. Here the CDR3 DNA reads TGTGCCGGTGGGTCGGGGGACACCGGGGAGCTGTTTTTT.

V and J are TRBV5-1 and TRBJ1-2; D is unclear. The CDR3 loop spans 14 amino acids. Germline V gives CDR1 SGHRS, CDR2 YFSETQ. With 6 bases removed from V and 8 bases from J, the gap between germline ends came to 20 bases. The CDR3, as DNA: TGCGCCAGCAAGGCTGACCGGGTGGGAGGCGGCTACACCTTC. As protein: CASKADRVGGGYTF.

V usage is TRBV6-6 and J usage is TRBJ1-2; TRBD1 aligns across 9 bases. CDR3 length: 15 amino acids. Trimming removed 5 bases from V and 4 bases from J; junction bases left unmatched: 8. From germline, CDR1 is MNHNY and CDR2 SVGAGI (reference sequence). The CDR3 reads CASSPQQGAGYGYTF. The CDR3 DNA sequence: TGTGCCAGCAGTCCCCAACAGGGGGCAGGCTATGGCTACACCTTC.

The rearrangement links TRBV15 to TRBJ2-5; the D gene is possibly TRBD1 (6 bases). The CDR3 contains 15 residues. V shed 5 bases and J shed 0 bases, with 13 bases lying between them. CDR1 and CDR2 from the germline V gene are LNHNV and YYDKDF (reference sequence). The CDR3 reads CATSRSGAYQETQYF. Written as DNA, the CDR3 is TGTGCCACCAGCCGATCAGGGGCGTACCAAGAGACCCAGTACTTC.

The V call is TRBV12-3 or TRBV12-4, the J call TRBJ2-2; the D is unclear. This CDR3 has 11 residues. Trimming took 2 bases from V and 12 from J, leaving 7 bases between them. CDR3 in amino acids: CASSLSRKLFF. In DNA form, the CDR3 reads TGTGCCAGCAGTTTAAGCAGGAAGCTGTTTTTT.

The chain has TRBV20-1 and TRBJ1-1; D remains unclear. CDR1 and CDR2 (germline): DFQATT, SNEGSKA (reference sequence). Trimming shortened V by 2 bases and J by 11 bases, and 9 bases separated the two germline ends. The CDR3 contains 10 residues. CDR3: CSARQERAFF. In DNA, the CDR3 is TGCAGTGCTAGACAAGAGCGGGCTTTCTTT.

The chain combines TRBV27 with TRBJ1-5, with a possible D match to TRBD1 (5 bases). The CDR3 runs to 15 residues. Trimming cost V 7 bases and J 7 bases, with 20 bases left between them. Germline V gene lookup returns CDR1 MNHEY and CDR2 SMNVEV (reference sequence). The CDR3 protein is CASKPQEGAWQPQHF. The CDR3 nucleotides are TGTGCCAGCAAACCCCAGGAAGGGGCATGGCAGCCCCAGCATTTT.

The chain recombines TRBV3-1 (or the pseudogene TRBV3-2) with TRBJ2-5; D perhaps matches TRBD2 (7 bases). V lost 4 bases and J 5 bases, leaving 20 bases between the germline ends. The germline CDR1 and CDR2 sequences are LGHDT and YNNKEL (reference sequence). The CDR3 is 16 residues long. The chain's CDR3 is CASSREGGQWAETQYF. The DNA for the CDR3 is TGTGCCAGCAGCCGTGAGGGGGGGCAGTGGGCGGAGACCCAGTACTTC.

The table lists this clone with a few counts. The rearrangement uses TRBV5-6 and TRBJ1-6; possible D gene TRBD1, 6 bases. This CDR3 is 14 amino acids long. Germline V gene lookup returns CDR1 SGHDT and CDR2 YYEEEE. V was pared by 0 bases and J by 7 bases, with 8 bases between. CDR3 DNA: TGTGCCAGCAGCTTGGACAGGGCCAATTCACCCCTCCACTTT. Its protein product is CASSLDRANSPLHF.

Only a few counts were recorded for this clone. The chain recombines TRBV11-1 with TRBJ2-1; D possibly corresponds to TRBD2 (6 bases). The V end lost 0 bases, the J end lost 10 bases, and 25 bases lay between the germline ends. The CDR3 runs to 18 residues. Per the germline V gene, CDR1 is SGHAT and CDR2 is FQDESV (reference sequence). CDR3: CASSLAPPSRLLASEQFF. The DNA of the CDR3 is TGTGCCAGCAGCTTAGCGCCGCCGTCAAGATTACTAGCATCCGAGCAGTTCTTC.